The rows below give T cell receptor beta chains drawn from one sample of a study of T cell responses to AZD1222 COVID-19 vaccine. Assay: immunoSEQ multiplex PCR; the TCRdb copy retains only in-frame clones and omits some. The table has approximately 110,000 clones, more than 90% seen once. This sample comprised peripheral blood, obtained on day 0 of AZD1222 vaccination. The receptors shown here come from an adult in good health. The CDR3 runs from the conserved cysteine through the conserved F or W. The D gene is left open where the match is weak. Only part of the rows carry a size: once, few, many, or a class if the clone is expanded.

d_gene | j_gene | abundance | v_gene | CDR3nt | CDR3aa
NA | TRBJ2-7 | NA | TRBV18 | TGTGCCAGCTCACCACAGGTTTCACCCTACGAGCAGTACTTC | CASSPQVSPYEQYF
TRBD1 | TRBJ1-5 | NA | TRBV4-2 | TGTGCCAGCAGCCAAGAAAGGGGGCCAGATCAGCCCCAGCATTTT | CASSQERGPDQPQHF
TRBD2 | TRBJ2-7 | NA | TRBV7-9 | TGTGCCAGCAGCTTCGTTACGGGAGGGGACGAGCAGTACTTC | CASSFVTGGDEQYF
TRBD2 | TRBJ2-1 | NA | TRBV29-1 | TGCAGCGTTGTTGGGAGGGAGGGGTACAATGAGCAGTTCTTC | CSVVGREGYNEQFF
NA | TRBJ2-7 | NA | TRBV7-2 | TGTGCCAGCAGCGGGGGGGCGGGCTCAAGCTCCTACGAGCAGTACTTC | CASSGGAGSSSYEQYF
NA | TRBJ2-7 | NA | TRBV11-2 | TGTGCCAGCAACTCTAGGAACACCTACGAGCAGTACTTC | CASNSRNTYEQYF
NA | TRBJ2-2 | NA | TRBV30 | TGTGCCTGGGGGGAAGCCCTAAACACCGGGGAGCTGTTTTTT | CAWGEALNTGELFF
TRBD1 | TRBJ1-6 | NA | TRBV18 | TGTGCCAGCTCACCAACTAATTCGGGACAGGGAGGTTCACCCCTCCACTTT | CASSPTNSGQGGSPLHF
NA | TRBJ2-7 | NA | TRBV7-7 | TGTGCCAGCAGCTCGGGGGGACCTAAGGGGGGCGAGCAGTACTTC | CASSSGGPKGGEQYF
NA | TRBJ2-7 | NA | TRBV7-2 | TGTGCCAGCAGCTTATCTAGTACCGAGGCCTACGAGCAGTACTTC | CASSLSSTEAYEQYF
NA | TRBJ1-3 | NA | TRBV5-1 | TGCGCCAGCAGCTTGACGGGAGGAAACACCATATATTTT | CASSLTGGNTIYF
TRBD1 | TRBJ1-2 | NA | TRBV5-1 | TGCGCCAGCAGCCCAGGGGGTCGCAACTATGGCTACACCTTC | CASSPGGRNYGYTF
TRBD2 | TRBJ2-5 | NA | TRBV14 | TGTGCCAGCAGCCAAGAATTAGCGGGGCAAGAGACCCAGTACTTC | CASSQELAGQETQYF
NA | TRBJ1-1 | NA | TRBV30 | TGTGCCTGGAGACGGCAGGGAGTTACTGAAGCTTTCTTT | CAWRRQGVTEAFF
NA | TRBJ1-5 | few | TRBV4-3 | TGCGCCAGCAGCCAAGATGCGCGCAGTTTGAGGCCCCAGCATTTT | CASSQDARSLRPQHF
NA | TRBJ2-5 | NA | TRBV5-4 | TGTGCCAGCAGCTTGGGGCAGGAGACCCAGTACTTC | CASSLGQETQYF
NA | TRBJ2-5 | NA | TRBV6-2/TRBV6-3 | TGTGCCAGCAGTTACCTAGCGAGCCGGCGGGAGACCCAGTACTTC | CASSYLASRRETQYF
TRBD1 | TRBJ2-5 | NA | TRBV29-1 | TGCAGCGTCCGACAGGGGGGGGTAGCAGAGACCCAGTACTTC | CSVRQGGVAETQYF
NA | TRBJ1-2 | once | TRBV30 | TGTGCCTGGAATCGGGACTATGGCTACACCTTC | CAWNRDYGYTF
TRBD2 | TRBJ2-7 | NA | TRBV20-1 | TGCAGTGCTAGTCCTAGCGGGAATTACGAGCAGTACTTC | CSASPSGNYEQYF
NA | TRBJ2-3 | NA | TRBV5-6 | TGTGCCAGCAGCTCCCCCTCTAGCACAGATACGCAGTATTTT | CASSSPSSTDTQYF
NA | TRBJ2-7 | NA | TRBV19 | TGTGCCAGTAGTACACAGGGCCTAGGCTACGAGCAGTACTTC | CASSTQGLGYEQYF
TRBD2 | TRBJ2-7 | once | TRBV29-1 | TGCAGCGGTATGGGACTAGCTAGGGAGCAGTACTTC | CSGMGLAREQYF
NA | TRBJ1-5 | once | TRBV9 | TGTGCCAGCAGCGTCAGCCCCAATCAGCCCCAGCATTTT | CASSVSPNQPQHF
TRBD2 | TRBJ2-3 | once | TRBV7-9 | TGTGCCAGCAGCCCACGCGGACTAGCGGGAGGGCCAAGCACAGATACGCAGTATTTT | CASSPRGLAGGPSTDTQYF
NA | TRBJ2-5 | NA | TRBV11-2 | TGTGCCAGCAGCGAAACTGGGACACAAGAGACCCAGTACTTC | CASSETGTQETQYF
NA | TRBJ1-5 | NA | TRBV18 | TGTGCCAGCTCTTCCGAGGAGGGAGCAGGCAATCAGCCCCAGCATTTT | CASSSEEGAGNQPQHF
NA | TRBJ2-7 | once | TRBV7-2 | TGTGCCAGCAGCTTAGCTAGGGACCTCTGGGGCGAGCAGTACTTC | CASSLARDLWGEQYF
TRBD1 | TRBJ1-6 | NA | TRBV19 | TGTGCCAGTGGGGTGACAGGGGGCGCCTATAATTCACCCCTCCACTTT | CASGVTGGAYNSPLHF
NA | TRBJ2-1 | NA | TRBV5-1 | TGCGCCAGCAGCTCGGGCCAGGCGGACTACAATGAGCAGTTCTTC | CASSSGQADYNEQFF
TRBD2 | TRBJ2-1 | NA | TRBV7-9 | TGTGCCAGCAGCCGACTCGGACTAGCGGGAGTGTTCTTC | CASSRLGLAGVFF
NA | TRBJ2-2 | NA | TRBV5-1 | TGCGCCAGCAGCCAGAACACCGGGGAGCTGTTTTTT | CASSQNTGELFF
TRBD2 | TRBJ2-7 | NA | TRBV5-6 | TGTGCCAGCAGCTTCGGACTAGCCGCCGCCTACGAGCAGTACTTC | CASSFGLAAAYEQYF
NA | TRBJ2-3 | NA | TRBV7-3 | TGTGCCAGCAGCTTAACAGGGGGCACAGATACGCAGTATTTT | CASSLTGGTDTQYF
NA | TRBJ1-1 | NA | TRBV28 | TGTGCCAGCAGACCCCGACACAACACTGAAGCTTTCTTT | CASRPRHNTEAFF
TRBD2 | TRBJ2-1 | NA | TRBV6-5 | TGTGCCAGCAGCCGACCTAGCGGTACCTACAATGAGCAGTTCTTC | CASSRPSGTYNEQFF
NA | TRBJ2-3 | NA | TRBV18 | TGTGCCAGCTCCGCGGGAGATACGCAGTATTTT | CASSAGDTQYF
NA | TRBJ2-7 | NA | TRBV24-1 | TGTGCCACCAGTGGACAGATTATAAGATACGAGCAGTACTTC | CATSGQIIRYEQYF
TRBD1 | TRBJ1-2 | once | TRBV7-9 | TGTGCCAGCAGCTTCGGACAGGGGAGCTATGGCTACACCTTC | CASSFGQGSYGYTF
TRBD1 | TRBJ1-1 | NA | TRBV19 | TGTGCCAGTAGCACCTTCAACAGGGGCCCGAACACTGAAGCTTTCTTT | CASSTFNRGPNTEAFF
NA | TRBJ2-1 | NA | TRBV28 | TGTGCCAGCAACTCCCCGGGAGAGACCTACAATGAGCAGTTCTTC | CASNSPGETYNEQFF
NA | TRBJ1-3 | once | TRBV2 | TGTGCCAGCAGTCAGGGCACCTCTGGAAACACCATATATTTT | CASSQGTSGNTIYF
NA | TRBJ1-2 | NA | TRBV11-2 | TGTGCCAGCAGCTACAGCCTTAACTATGGCTACACCTTC | CASSYSLNYGYTF
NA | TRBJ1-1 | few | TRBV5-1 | TGCGCCAGCAGCTTGGTTTGGCGACAGATGAACACTGAAGCTTTCTTT | CASSLVWRQMNTEAFF
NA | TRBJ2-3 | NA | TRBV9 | TGTGCCAGCAGCGCCGCAAGGGCACGCACAGATACGCAGTATTTT | CASSAARARTDTQYF
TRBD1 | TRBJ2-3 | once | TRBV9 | TGTGCCAGCAGCGTAGCTCCCGACAGGGCATCTTGGGAAGATACGCAGTATTTT | CASSVAPDRASWEDTQYF
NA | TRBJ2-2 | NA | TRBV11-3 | TGTGCCAGCACCCGGTGGGGGGCCAACACCGGGGAGCTGTTTTTT | CASTRWGANTGELFF
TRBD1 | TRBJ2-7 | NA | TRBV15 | TGTGCCACCAGCAGGTTTTCCCCGGGACAGGGCTCTGAGCAGTACTTC | CATSRFSPGQGSEQYF
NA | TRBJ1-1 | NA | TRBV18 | TGTGCCAGCTCACCCTACTTGAACACTGAAGCTTTCTTT | CASSPYLNTEAFF
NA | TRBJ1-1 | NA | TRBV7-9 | TGTGCCAGCAGCTTAGGGACGGATGAAGCTTTCTTT | CASSLGTDEAFF